The clone carrying this T cell receptor (beta chain) has at least ten counts. Its specificity is not known. A marrow graft followed busulfan-fludarabine conditioning, with cyclophosphamide on days +3 and +4. This record belongs to a study of T cells after posttransplantation cyclophosphamide. Study-level results: Donor CD8+ memory clones often dominated recipient blood repertoires at later times. Recipient CMV seropositivity and CMV reactivation strongly tracked TRB clonality.

The CDR3 extends over 16 amino acids. CDR1 and CDR2 from the germline V gene are SGHTA and FQGTGA. V gave up 6 bases and J gave up 4 bases; unmatched junction bases: 8. Libraries were prepared by immunoSEQ multiplex PCR; TCRdb keeps only in-frame clonotypes and omits some of them. This sample carries more than 10,000 clones, none of them present only once. Sequencing used PBMCs, obtained after allogeneic stem cell transplant with posttransplant cyclophosphamide. The clonotype was recovered from a female patient aged 35 to 55 who received an allogeneic stem cell transplant from an unrelated donor, was CMV-positive, and had acute GVHD only. Some T cells may arise from the graft donor. This rearrangement joins TRBV7-3 to TRBJ2-6, with 8 positions matching TRBD2. The CDR3 DNA follows: TGTGCCAGCAGGTTCGGGGGGGGATTGGGGGCCAACGTCCTGACTTTC. Protein: CASRFGGGLGANVLTF. Supplemented by reference TRBV7-3 and TRBJ2-6, the full variable domain reads GAGVSQTPSNKVTEKGKYVELRCDPISGHTALYWYRQSLGQGPEFLIYFQGTGAADDSGLPNDRFFAVRPEGSVSTLKIQRTERGDSAVYLCASRFGGGLGANVLTFGAGSRLTVL.